This T cell receptor (beta chain) was observed in a study of regulatory dendritic cells for organ transplantation. Overall study findings and caveats: Memory CD8+ T cells were the most oligoclonal; naive cells were highly diverse. Between individuals, the alloreactive memory CD8+ T cell pool differed considerably.

V shed 4 bases and J shed 2 bases, with 8 bases lying between them. The CDR3 consists of 13 residues. Germline loops: CDR1 MNHEY, CDR2 SVGAGI. Sorted T cells were CFSE-labeled and cultured 5 days with allogeneic regulatory or mature dendritic cells at 1:10. TCRdb keeps only in-frame clones here, not all; method: immunoSEQ multiplex PCR. Seen here are fewer than 25,000 clones, about 85% observed once, and the top ten hold 0.26%. Details on this clone: Its antigen is not known.

Sequencing was carried out using naive CD4+ T cells from blood cultured with dendritic cells. Described subset: CD45RA+ naive T cells. This clonotype originated in a human donor in good health. This chain links TRBV6-5 with TRBJ2-5; D not resolved. The CDR3 region has the DNA TGTGCCAGCAGTTCGAGCAGTCAAGAGACCCAGTACTTC. Its protein is CASSSSSQETQYF.